What follows describes a single TCR beta chain. This sample is drawn from a study of blood T cell repertoires in COVID-19. Study details: Samples taken during acute and convalescent COVID-19 were collected in the United States, Italy and Spain. PBMCs, B-cell-depleted T cells, or T cells provided the cDNA or gDNA that made up the material.

This CDR3 spans 16 amino acids. V dropped 1 base and J dropped 0 bases, with 10 bases sitting between them. CDR1 SGHRS and CDR2 YFSETQ come from the germline V gene. Cohorts were assigned according to the clinical history that participants reported. The repertoire was sequenced with immunoSEQ multiplex PCR; TCRdb's copy has only in-frame clones and lacks some. The data show about 190,000 clones, around 80% seen once. V is TRBV5-1 and J is TRBJ1-4; a possible D gene is TRBD1 (5 bases). The sample comprised PBMCs or T cells enriched from blood (not recorded which). The clonotype was recovered from a woman between 50 and 59 years old with acute COVID-19. CDR3 sequence reads: CASSLNGGATNEKLFF. CDR3 nucleotide sequence: TGCGCCAGCAGCTTGAACGGGGGTGCAACTAATGAAAAACTGTTTTTT.